This T cell receptor (beta chain) was sequenced in a study of beta chain features in type 1 diabetes. Notes on the study in general: Shorter TCRB CDR3s, moderately but significantly so, marked every one of the four CD4+ subsets in Type 1 diabetes patients.

Concerning this clone itself: Antigen specificity is unknown.

The authors reverse transcribed all of the isolated RNA, so sequencing captured expressed TCRB transcripts. Sequenced by immunoSEQ multiplex PCR; TCRdb stores in-frame clones only, minus some. Among about 160,000 clones, approximately 9.1% were seen once, and the ten largest hold 2% to 3%. The germline V gene encodes CDR1 LNHDA and CDR2 SQIVND (reference sequence). Trimming took 7 bases from V and 6 from J, leaving 14 bases between them. CDR3 size: 13 residues. Sequencing used central memory CD4+ T cells from blood. The chain has TRBV19 and TRBJ2-3, with D tentatively TRBD2 (6 bases). The sequence derives from a woman in her late teens or twenties in good health. The CDR3 DNA is TGTGCCAGTACCTCACTAGCAGCTGATACGCAGTATTTT. Translating gives CASTSLAADTQYF. The complete variable domain, with remaining parts taken from reference TRBV19 and TRBJ2-3, reads DGGITQSPKYLFRKEGQNVTLSCEQNLNHDAMYWYRQDPGQGLRLIYYSQIVNDFQKGDIAEGYSVSREKKESFPLTVTSAQKNPTAFYLCASTSLAADTQYFGPGTRLTVL.